The count of the clone carrying this T cell receptor (beta chain) is one. Its target is unknown. Germline CDR1 MNHEY, CDR2 SVGAGI. V trimming: 4 bases; J trimming: 7 bases; junction bases outside the gene matches: 7. This CDR3 spans 16 amino acids. The sample is drawn from a study of cytomegalovirus exposure and HLA in healthy donors. At the level of the study: Most genotyped donors, around 78% of about 430, had Caucasian-associated genetic ancestry.

PCR amplification relied on 60 Vbeta primers (plus 13 Jbeta primers). Clones were read by immunoSEQ multiplex PCR, and TCRdb kept only the in-frame ones, dropping some. The sample carries 100,000 to 150,000 clones, over 75% recorded once. Findings and limits, study-wide: As a later analysis showed, a missense DCLRE1C variant was linked to trimming of TCR beta V- and J-genes. The analysis excluded some indistinguishable V segments, including TRBV6-2 and TRBV6-3.

The chain carries TRBV6-5 and TRBJ2-1; 13 bases line up with TRBD2. The sequence was obtained from a male donor in good health and CMV-seropositive. The source material was PBMCs. The CDR3 sequence is CASSSLRTSGSNEQFF. CDR3 bases: TGTGCCAGCAGTTCTTTACGGACTAGCGGGAGTAATGAGCAGTTCTTC.